In its sample, the clone carrying this T cell receptor (beta chain) ranks as large. The sample belongs to a study of neoadjuvant anti-PD-1 for oral cavity cancer. About the research overall: Nivolumab at 3 mg/kg was mostly given biweekly, three to four doses, pre-surgery. Non-progressing patients received a fourth nivolumab dose near day 43, then surgery on days 50-56.

The protocol was immunoSEQ multiplex PCR, while the TCRdb copy is restricted to in-frame clones and leaves out a portion. The repertoire holds about 14,000 clones, roughly 73% seen once, with roughly 3% in the top ten. The length of the CDR3 is 15 residues. Trimming took 5 bases from V and 5 from J, leaving 19 bases between them. Germline CDR1 reads SEHNR; CDR2 reads FQNEAQ (reference sequence). These oral cavity squamous cell carcinomas were HPV-negative and locally advanced. The sequencing used PBMCs, collected before nivolumab (anti-PD-1) treatment. The sequence was obtained from a person aged 40 to 85 with oral cavity squamous cell carcinoma. The chain recombines TRBV7-9 with TRBJ2-7; D may be TRBD1 or TRBD2 (7 bases each). Here the CDR3 reads CASSSGTGDYDEQYF. In nucleotides, the CDR3 is TGTGCCAGCAGCAGTGGCACAGGGGACTACGACGAGCAGTACTTC.